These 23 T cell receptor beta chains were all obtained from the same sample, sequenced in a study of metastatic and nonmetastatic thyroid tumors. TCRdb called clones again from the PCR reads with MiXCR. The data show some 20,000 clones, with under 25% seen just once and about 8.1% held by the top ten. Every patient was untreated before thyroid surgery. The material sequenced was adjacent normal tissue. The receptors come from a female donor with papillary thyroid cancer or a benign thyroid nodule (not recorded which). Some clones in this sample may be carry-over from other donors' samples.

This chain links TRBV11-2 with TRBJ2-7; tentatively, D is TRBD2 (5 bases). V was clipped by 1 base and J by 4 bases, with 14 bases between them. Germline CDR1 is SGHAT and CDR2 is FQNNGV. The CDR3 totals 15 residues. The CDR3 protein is CASSLVLAELYEQYF. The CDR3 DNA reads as TGTGCCAGCAGCTTAGTCCTAGCTGAGCTATACGAGCAGTACTTC.

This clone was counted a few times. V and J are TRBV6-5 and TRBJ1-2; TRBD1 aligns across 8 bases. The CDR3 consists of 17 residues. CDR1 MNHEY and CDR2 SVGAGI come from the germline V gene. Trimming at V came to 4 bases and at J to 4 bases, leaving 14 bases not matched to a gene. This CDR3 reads CASSSLLGRGRAYGYTF. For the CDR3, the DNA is TGTGCCAGCAGTTCCCTCTTGGGCAGGGGGCGCGCCTATGGCTACACCTTC.

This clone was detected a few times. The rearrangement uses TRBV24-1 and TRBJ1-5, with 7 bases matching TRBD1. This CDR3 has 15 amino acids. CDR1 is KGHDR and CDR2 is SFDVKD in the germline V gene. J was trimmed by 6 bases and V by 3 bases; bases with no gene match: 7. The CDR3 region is CATSDARQGGQPQHF. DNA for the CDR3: TGTGCCACCAGTGATGCCAGACAGGGCGGTCAGCCCCAGCATTTT.

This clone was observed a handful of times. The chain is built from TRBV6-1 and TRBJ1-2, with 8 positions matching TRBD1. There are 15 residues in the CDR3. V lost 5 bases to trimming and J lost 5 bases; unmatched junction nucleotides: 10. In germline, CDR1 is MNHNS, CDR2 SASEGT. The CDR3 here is CASSPQTGAAYGYTF. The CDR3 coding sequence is TGTGCCAGCAGTCCACAGACAGGGGCGGCTTATGGCTACACCTTC.

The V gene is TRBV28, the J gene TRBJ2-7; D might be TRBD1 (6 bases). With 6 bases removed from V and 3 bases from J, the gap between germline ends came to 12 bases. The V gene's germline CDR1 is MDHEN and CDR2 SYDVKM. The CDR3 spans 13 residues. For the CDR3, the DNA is TGTGCCAGCAGGATCCCACAGGGCTACGAGCAGTACTTC. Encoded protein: CASRIPQGYEQYF.

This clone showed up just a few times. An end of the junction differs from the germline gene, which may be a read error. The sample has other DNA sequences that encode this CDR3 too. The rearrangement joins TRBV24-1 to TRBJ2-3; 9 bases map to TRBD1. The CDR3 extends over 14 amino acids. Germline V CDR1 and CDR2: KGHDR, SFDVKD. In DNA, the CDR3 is TGTGCCACCAGTGTCACAGGGGGCACGGATACTCAGTATTTT. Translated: CATSVTGGTDTQYF.

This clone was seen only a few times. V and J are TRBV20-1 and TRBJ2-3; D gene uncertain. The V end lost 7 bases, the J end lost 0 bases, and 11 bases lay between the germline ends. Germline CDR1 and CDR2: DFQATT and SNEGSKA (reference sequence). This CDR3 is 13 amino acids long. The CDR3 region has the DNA TGCAGTGTCCGCAGGACCAGCACAGATACGCAGTATTTT. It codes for CSVRRTSTDTQYF.

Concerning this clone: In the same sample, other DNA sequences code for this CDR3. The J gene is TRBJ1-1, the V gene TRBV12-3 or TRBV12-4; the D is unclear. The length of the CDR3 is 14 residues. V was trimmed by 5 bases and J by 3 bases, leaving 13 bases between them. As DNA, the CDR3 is TGTGCCAGCAGTCTAGGTAACGGCCACACTGAAGCTTTCTTT. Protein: CASSLGNGHTEAFF.

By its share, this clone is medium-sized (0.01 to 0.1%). The CDR3 is CASSQTPDSPLHF. The CDR3 DNA reads TGTGCCAGCAGTCAGACTCCGGACTCACCCCTCCACTTT. V and J are TRBV6-4 and TRBJ1-6; D gene unclear. Germline assignment: CDR1 MRHNA and CDR2 SNTAGT. This CDR3 region has 13 residues. Trimming removed 5 bases at V and 10 bases at J, with 12 bases between.

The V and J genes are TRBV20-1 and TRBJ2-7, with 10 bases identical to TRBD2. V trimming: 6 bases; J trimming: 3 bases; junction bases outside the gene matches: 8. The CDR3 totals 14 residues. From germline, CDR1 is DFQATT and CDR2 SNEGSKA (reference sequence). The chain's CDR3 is CSAKGLAEFYEQYF. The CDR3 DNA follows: TGCAGTGCAAAAGGACTAGCGGAATTCTACGAGCAGTACTTC.

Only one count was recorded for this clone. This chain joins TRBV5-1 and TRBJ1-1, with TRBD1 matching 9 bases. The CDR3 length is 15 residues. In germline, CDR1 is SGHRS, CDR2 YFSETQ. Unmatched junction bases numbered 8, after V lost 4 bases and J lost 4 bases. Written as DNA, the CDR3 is TGCGCCAGCAGCAATCGGACAGGGGTGACCACTGAAGCTTTCTTT. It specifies CASSNRTGVTTEAFF.

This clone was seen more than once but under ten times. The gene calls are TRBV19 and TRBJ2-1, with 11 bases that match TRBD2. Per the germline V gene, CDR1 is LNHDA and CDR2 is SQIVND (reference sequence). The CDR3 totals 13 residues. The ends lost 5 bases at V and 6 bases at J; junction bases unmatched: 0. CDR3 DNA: TGTGCCAGTAGTCTAGCGGGAGGCAATGAGCAGTTCTTC. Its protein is CASSLAGGNEQFF. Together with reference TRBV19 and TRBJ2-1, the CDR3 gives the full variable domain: DGGITQSPKYLFRKEGQNVTLSCEQNLNHDAMYWYRQDPGQGLRLIYYSQIVNDFQKGDIAEGYSVSREKKESFPLTVTSAQKNPTAFYLCASSLAGGNEQFFGPGTRLTVL.

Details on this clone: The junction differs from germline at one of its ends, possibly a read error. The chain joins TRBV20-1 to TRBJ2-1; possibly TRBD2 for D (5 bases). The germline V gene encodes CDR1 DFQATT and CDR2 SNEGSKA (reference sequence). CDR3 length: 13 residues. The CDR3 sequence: CGARVLVGNEQFF. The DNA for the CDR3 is TGCGGTGCTAGAGTACTAGTGGGAAATGAGCAGTTCTTC.

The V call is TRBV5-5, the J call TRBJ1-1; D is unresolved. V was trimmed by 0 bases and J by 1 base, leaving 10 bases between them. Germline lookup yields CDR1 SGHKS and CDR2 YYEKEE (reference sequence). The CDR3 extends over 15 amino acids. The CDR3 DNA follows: TGTGCCAGCAGCTTGGAGGAGTGGGGGAACACTGAAGCTTTCTTT. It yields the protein CASSLEEWGNTEAFF. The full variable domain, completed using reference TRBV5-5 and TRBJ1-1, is DAGVTQSPTHLIKTRGQQVTLRCSPISGHKSVSWYQQVLGQGPQFIFQYYEKEERGRGNFPDRFSARQFPNYSSELNVNALLLGDSALYLCASSLEEWGNTEAFFGQGTRLTVV.

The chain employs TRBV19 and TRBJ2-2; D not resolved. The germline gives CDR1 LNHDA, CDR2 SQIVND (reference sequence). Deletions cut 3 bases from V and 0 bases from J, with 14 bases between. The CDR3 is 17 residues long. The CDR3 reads CASSMDGVATNTGELFF. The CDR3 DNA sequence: TGTGCCAGTAGTATGGACGGAGTTGCTACGAACACCGGGGAGCTGTTTTTT.

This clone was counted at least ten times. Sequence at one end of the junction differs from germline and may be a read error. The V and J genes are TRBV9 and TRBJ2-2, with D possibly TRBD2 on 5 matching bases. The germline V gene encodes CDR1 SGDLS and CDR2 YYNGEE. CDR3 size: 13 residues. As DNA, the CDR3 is TGTGCGATTAAGCTTTCGAACACCGGGGAGCTGTCTTTT. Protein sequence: CAIKLSNTGELSF.

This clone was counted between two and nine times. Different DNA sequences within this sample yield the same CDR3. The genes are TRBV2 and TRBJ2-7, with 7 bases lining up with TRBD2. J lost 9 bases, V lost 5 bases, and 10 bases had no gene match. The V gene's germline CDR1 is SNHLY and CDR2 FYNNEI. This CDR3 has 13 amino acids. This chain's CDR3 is CASSYSSSGVQYF. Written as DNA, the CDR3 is TGTGCCAGCAGTTACTCATCAAGCGGGGTGCAGTACTTC.

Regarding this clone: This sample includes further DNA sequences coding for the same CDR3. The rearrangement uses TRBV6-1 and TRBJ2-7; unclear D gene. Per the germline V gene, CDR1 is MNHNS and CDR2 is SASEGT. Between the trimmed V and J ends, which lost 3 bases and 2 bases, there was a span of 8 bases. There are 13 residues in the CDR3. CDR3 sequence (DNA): TGTGCCAGCAGTGAGGCAGGTCCCTACGAGCAGTACTTC. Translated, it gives CASSEAGPYEQYF.

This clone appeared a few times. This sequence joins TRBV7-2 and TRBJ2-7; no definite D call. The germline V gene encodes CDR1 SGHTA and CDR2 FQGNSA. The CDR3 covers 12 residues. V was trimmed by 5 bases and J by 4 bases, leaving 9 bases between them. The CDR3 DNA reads TGTGCCAGCAGCAGACCAGGTTACGAGCAGTACTTC. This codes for CASSRPGYEQYF.

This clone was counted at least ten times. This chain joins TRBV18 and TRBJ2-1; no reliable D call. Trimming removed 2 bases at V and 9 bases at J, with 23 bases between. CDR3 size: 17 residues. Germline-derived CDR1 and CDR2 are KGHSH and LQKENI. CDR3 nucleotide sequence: TGTGCCAGCTCACCAGGAGAAGGTACAGAAAGAGGTGGTGAGCAGTTCTTC. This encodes CASSPGEGTERGGEQFF.

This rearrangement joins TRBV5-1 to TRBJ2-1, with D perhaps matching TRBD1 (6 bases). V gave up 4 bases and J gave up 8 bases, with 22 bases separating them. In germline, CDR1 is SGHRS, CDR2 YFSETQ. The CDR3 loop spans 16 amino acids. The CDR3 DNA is TGCGCCAGCAGCACGGAACGGGTTGCCAGGGGCGATGAGCAGTTCTTC. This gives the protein CASSTERVARGDEQFF.

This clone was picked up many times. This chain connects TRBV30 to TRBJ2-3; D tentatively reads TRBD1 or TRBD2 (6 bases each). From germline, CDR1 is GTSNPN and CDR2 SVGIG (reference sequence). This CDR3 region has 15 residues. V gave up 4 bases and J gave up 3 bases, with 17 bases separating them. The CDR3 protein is CAWKPLGGRTDTQYF. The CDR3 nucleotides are TGTGCCTGGAAACCTCTCGGGGGCAGGACAGATACGCAGTATTTT.

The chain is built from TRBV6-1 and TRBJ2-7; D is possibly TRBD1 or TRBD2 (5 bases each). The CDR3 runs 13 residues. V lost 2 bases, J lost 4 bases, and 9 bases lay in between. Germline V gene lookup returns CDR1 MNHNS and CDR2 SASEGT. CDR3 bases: TGTGCCAGCAGTGAAAGGGGAGCGTACGAGCAGTACTTC. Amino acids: CASSERGAYEQYF.